This TCR beta chain was documented in a study of blood T cell repertoires in COVID-19. Here immunoSEQ multiplex PCR was the method, and the copy in TCRdb shows in-frame clones only, minus some. The sample holds 400,000 or so clones, over 85% seen once. CDR1 is SGHTA and CDR2 is FQGTGA in the germline V gene. CDR3 length equals 14 residues. Trimming shortened V by 5 bases and J by 0 bases, and 9 bases separated the two germline ends. Those enrolled in Seattle joined during active infection and were followed longitudinally afterward. The clonotype comes from a man aged 18 to 29 with COVID-19, enrolled during active disease. The sample comprised peripheral blood. This chain connects TRBV7-3 to TRBJ2-3; D is uncertain. The CDR3 DNA reads TGTGCCAGCAGCAAGGCAGGTAGCACAGATACGCAGTATTTT. It yields the protein CASSKAGSTDTQYF.